This T cell receptor beta chain originates from a study of T cell responses to AZD1222 COVID-19 vaccine. General observations from the study: Most donors were white British, females outnumbered males, and clonal diversity was possibly underestimated.

V dropped 5 bases and J dropped 2 bases, with 15 bases sitting between them. The CDR3 has 15 residues. Germline assignment: CDR1 MDHEN and CDR2 SYDVKM. TCRdb's table, derived via immunoSEQ multiplex PCR, lists solely in-frame clones and lacks some. The sample yields 60,000 to 65,000 clones, 65% to 80% seen once. To note about this clone: The antigen is undetermined.

The rearrangement uses TRBV28 and TRBJ2-5; a weak D match, TRBD2 (5 bases). Here the sequenced sample was peripheral blood, taken on day 0 of AZD1222 vaccination. The receptor's source is an adult in good health. CDR3 protein: CASSTWESRQETQYF. CDR3 coding DNA: TGTGCCAGCAGTACGTGGGAGTCCCGGCAAGAGACCCAGTACTTC.